The 15 T cell receptor beta chains reported below all come from one sample, sequenced in a study of blood T cell repertoires in COVID-19. Assay used: immunoSEQ multiplex PCR; TCRdb lists only in-frame clones, some missing. The table includes around 78,000 clones, approximately 86% detected once. Sequenced input: peripheral blood. Receptors originate from a woman aged 55-75 years with acute or convalescent COVID-19.

This clone was recorded only once. This sequence joins TRBV28 and TRBJ2-7, with D possibly being TRBD1 (6 bases). V gave up 5 bases and J gave up 7 bases, with 18 bases separating them. CDR3 length: 14 residues. The germline V gene encodes CDR1 MDHEN and CDR2 SYDVKM. CDR3 protein: CASSILAGAGEQYF. The CDR3 DNA reads TGTGCCAGCAGTATCCTAGCAGGGGCTGGAGAGCAGTACTTC. The full variable domain, rest sourced from reference TRBV28 and TRBJ2-7, is DVKVTQSSRYLVKRTGEKVFLECVQDMDHENMFWYRQDPGLGLRLIYFSYDVKMKEKGDIPEGYSVSREKKERFSLILESASTNQTSMYLCASSILAGAGEQYFGPGTRLTVT.

The chain uses TRBV9 and TRBJ1-6; 9 positions match TRBD1. From germline, CDR1 is SGDLS and CDR2 YYNGEE. The trim removed 3 bases at V and 8 bases at J, leaving 9 bases unmatched. This CDR3 has 16 amino acids. CDR3 in amino acids: CASSDPRTGAHSPLHF. The CDR3 DNA follows: TGTGCCAGCAGCGACCCTCGGACAGGGGCACATTCACCCCTCCACTTT. Using reference TRBV9 and TRBJ1-6 for the parts outside the CDR3, the full variable domain is DSGVTQTPKHLITATGQRVTLRCSPRSGDLSVYWYQQSLDQGLQFLIQYYNGEERAKGNILERFSAQQFPDLHSELNLSSLELGDSALYFCASSDPRTGAHSPLHFGNGTRLTVT.

A few counts support this clone. V is TRBV28 and J is TRBJ2-1, with a tentative D call TRBD2 (7 bases). The CDR3 consists of 18 residues. Germline CDR1 MDHEN, CDR2 SYDVKM. V lost 2 bases and J lost 0, with 17 bases in between. CDR3 residues: CASSLPEGGGNSYNEQFF. For the CDR3, the DNA is TGTGCCAGCAGTTTACCAGAGGGAGGGGGAAACTCCTACAATGAGCAGTTCTTC.

This clone appeared once. The chain uses TRBV29-1 and TRBJ2-5, with D perhaps TRBD2 (5 bases). Germline lookup yields CDR1 SQVTM and CDR2 ANQGSEA. Trimming cost V 4 bases and J 4 bases, with 13 bases left between them. This CDR3 has 13 residues. As DNA, the CDR3 is TGCAGCGTTGCTCGGGGAGTAGGAGAGACCCAGTACTTC. Translated: CSVARGVGETQYF.

This clone was observed once. The V call is TRBV25-1, the J call TRBJ2-7; TRBD1 is a possible D gene (5 bases). V lost 3 bases, J lost 4 bases, and 16 bases lay in between. Germline-derived CDR1 and CDR2 are MGHDK and SYGVNS. The CDR3 is made up of 15 amino acids. Here the CDR3 reads CASSDQGTNRYEQYF. In DNA form, the CDR3 reads TGTGCCAGCAGTGACCAAGGCACAAACAGGTACGAGCAGTACTTC.

The chain is built from TRBV5-6 and TRBJ2-7; 7 bases match TRBD1. The CDR3 extends over 14 amino acids. The ends lost 4 bases at V and 2 bases at J; junction bases unmatched: 6. Germline loops: CDR1 SGHDT, CDR2 YYEEEE. CDR3 loop: CASSPRQGAYEQYF. The CDR3 bases are TGTGCCAGCAGCCCCCGGCAGGGGGCCTACGAGCAGTACTTC.

This clone was counted between two and nine times. The genes are TRBV30 and TRBJ1-3, with 7 bases that match TRBD1. Germline V gives CDR1 GTSNPN, CDR2 SVGIG (reference sequence). V was clipped by 2 bases and J by 12 bases; unmatched bases: 4. The CDR3 is made up of 11 amino acids. Here the CDR3 reads CAWSPDRIIYF. The CDR3 DNA sequence: TGTGCCTGGAGTCCGGACAGGATCATATATTTT. Full variable domain (missing parts from reference TRBV30 and TRBJ1-3): SQTIHQWPATLVQPVGSPLSLECTVEGTSNPNLYWYRQAAGRGLQLLFYSVGIGQISSEVPQNLSASRPQDRQFILSSKKLLLSDSGFYLCAWSPDRIIYFGEGSWLTVV.

The V gene is TRBV7-2, the J gene TRBJ1-1, with D perhaps TRBD1 (5 bases). In germline, CDR1 is SGHTA, CDR2 FQGNSA. V dropped 3 bases and J dropped 1 base, with 15 bases sitting between them. CDR3 length: 16 residues. The CDR3 protein is CASSFGGRGTNTEAFF. The DNA for the CDR3 is TGTGCCAGCAGCTTTGGGGGGAGGGGAACGAACACTGAAGCTTTCTTT. The variable domain in full, completed from reference TRBV7-2 and TRBJ1-1, reads GAGVSQSPSNKVTEKGKDVELRCDPISGHTALYWYRQSLGQGLEFLIYFQGNSAPDKSGLPSDRFSAERTGGSVSTLTIQRTQQEDSAVYLCASSFGGRGTNTEAFFGQGTRLTVV.

Remarks on this clone: Other DNA sequences in this specimen translate into the identical CDR3. The chain joins TRBV10-3 to TRBJ1-2, with D maybe TRBD1 (5 bases). This CDR3 comprises 15 residues. Trimming took 3 bases from V and 2 from J, leaving 13 bases between them. The germline V gene encodes CDR1 ENHRY and CDR2 SYGVKD. CDR3 amino acids: CAISESTGGNYGYTF. In DNA, the CDR3 is TGTGCCATCAGTGAATCTACTGGGGGGAACTATGGCTACACCTTC.

V gene TRBV6-5 combines with J gene TRBJ2-7; tentatively, D is TRBD1 (5 bases). Trimming cost V 2 bases and J 3 bases, with 11 bases left between them. The length of the CDR3 is 14 residues. Germline V CDR1 and CDR2: MNHEY, SVGAGI. The CDR3 DNA reads as TGTGCCAGCAGTTACGAAGGACACATCTACGAGCAGTACTTC. This encodes CASSYEGHIYEQYF.

The J gene is TRBJ1-2, the V gene TRBV19, with a possible D match to TRBD1 (5 bases). This CDR3 has 16 residues. The V end lost 4 bases, the J end lost 2 bases, and 17 bases lay between the germline ends. CDR1 and CDR2 (germline): LNHDA, SQIVND (reference sequence). CDR3 residues: CASSTLPTAGNYGYTF. In DNA, the CDR3 is TGTGCCAGTAGTACCCTTCCGACAGCGGGGAACTATGGCTACACCTTC. Full variable domain (outside the CDR3, taken from reference TRBV19 and TRBJ1-2): DGGITQSPKYLFRKEGQNVTLSCEQNLNHDAMYWYRQDPGQGLRLIYYSQIVNDFQKGDIAEGYSVSREKKESFPLTVTSAQKNPTAFYLCASSTLPTAGNYGYTFGSGTRLTVV.

There are a few counts of this clone. The chain combines TRBV30 with TRBJ1-6; 8 nucleotides line up with TRBD1. This CDR3 is built from 14 residues. The V segment lost 1 base and the J segment 9 bases; nucleotides outside the gene matches: 5. Germline V gives CDR1 GTSNPN, CDR2 SVGIG (reference sequence). CDR3 protein: CAWSDRGVGSPLHF. CDR3 DNA: TGTGCCTGGAGTGACAGGGGGGTAGGTTCACCCCTCCACTTT.

The chain recombines TRBV11-2 with TRBJ1-2; D perhaps matches TRBD1 (6 bases). V gave up 0 bases and J gave up 7 bases, with 15 bases separating them. This CDR3 spans 15 amino acids. The germline gives CDR1 SGHAT, CDR2 FQNNGV. The CDR3 spells CASSLEGSGAGGYTF. Written as DNA, the CDR3 is TGTGCCAGCAGCTTAGAAGGTTCAGGGGCGGGTGGCTACACCTTC.

The chain couples TRBV5-1 to TRBJ1-1; 7 nucleotides line up with TRBD1. Trimming cost V 4 bases and J 3 bases; bases outside gene matches: 6. CDR1 is SGHRS and CDR2 is YFSETQ in the germline V gene. The CDR3 spans 14 residues. The CDR3 nucleotides are TGCGCCAGCAGCGCGACAGGGCCGGACACTGAAGCTTTCTTT. As protein: CASSATGPDTEAFF.

This rearrangement joins TRBV11-3 to TRBJ1-1; D is ambiguous. Per germline, CDR1 SGHNT and CDR2 YENEEA. V gave up 5 bases and J gave up 0 bases, with 7 bases separating them. This CDR3 comprises 13 residues. The CDR3 DNA reads as TGTGCCAGCAGCGCGGCACTGAACACTGAAGCTTTCTTT. Its translation is CASSAALNTEAFF. Combining the CDR3 with reference TRBV11-3 and TRBJ1-1 gives the whole variable domain EAGVVQSPRYKIIEKKQPVAFWCNPISGHNTLYWYLQNLGQGPELLIRYENEEAVDDSQLPKDRFSAERLKGVDSTLKIQPAELGDSAVYLCASSAALNTEAFFGQGTRLTVV.